This T cell receptor (beta chain) was found in a study of T cell repertoires in cytomegalovirus infection. This clonotype has a count of ten or more. The antigen remains undetermined. Via MiXCR, TCRdb re-called the reads, giving one row per CDR3 protein. The data hold around 340,000 distinct CDR3 sequences, with 25% to 35% observed a single time. The sequence was collected from a human donor in good health (CMV status not recorded). Some clones in this sample may be carry-over from other donors' samples. The specimen was cultured PBMCs, collected from culture after CMV antigen stimulation.

The CDR3 here is CASSLVGKSYEQYF. The CDR3 coding sequence is TGTGCCAGCAGCTTAGTCGGGAAAAGCTACGAGCAGTACTTC. This sequence joins TRBV7-2 and TRBJ2-7; tentatively, D is TRBD2 (5 bases). The V and J ends lost 1 base and 3 bases respectively, with 10 bases between them. The germline V gene encodes CDR1 SGHTA and CDR2 FQGNSA. This CDR3 region has 14 residues.